Listed below are T cell receptor beta chains from one sample, sequenced in a study of T cells in Graves' hyperthyroidism and ophthalmopathy. TCRdb re-analysed the multiplex PCR reads in MiXCR, keeping a single row per CDR3 protein. The table records roughly 280,000 distinct CDR3 sequences, roughly 22% of them present only once. Sequences were obtained from blood. The receptors shown here come from a man aged 25-45 years with Graves' ophthalmopathy. The conserved cysteine and the conserved F or W are not part of the CDR3 here.

V gene	CDR3 length	CDR3 protein
TRBV28	17	ASSPQPGLAGGPEETQY
TRBV7-9	12	ASSSGRTNYGYT
TRBV28	11	ASSPYPTYEQY
TRBV11-3	9	VSSQGYGYT
TRBV20-1	12	SARTAGGEDTQY
TRBV18	13	ASSPGLSSYNEQF
TRBV12-3/TRBV12-4	14	ASSQQGGVSGSPLH
TRBV27	12	ASTGDRYTGELF
TRBV4-1	14	ASSQDRRGLNEKLF
TRBV11-1	16	ASSLREGTGPRADTQY
TRBV12-3/TRBV12-4	13	ASSRLSGRADTQY
TRBV5-6	12	ASRGLGNTGELF
TRBV11-2	11	VLTSSSYNEQF
TRBV7-3	11	ASSALINQPQH
TRBV3-1	12	ASSPTGVRYGYT
TRBV29-1	11	SVRPQRAYEQY
TRBV2	10	ARGHARNGYT
TRBV20-1	13	SARGWSGASDTQY